The 18 T cell receptor beta chains reported below all come from one sample, sequenced in a study of blood T cells in healthy people across ages. A J-beta primer mix and a sample-barcoded 5' primer were used in a second PCR of about 7 to 11 cycles. TCRdb reprocessed the 5' RACE reads with MiXCR, giving one entry per CDR3 protein. The sample gives more than 750,000 distinct CDR3 sequences, 29% of which show up once; about a tenth is in the top ten. These data also formed part of another study, on T cells of mothers and their children.

The sequenced material came from blood. All receptors come from a woman aged 40 to 50 in good health.

The sample holds many counts of this clonotype. The chain links TRBV4-1 to TRBJ2-3, with 9 positions matching TRBD2. The CDR3 is made up of 16 amino acids. J gave up 3 bases and V 0 bases, and 4 bases lay outside the gene matches. Germline V CDR1 and CDR2: MGHRA, YSYEKL. The CDR3 protein is CASSQDGRGGTDTQYF. The CDR3 DNA reads as TGCGCCAGCAGCCAAGATGGGCGGGGGGGAACAGATACGCAGTATTTT.

This CDR3 reads CASSLVARPYGYTF. CDR3 DNA: TGTGCCAGCAGTTTAGTGGCGAGACCGTATGGCTACACCTTC. The genes are TRBV12-3 or TRBV12-4 and TRBJ1-2, with D unclear. Trimming stripped 1 base from V and 5 bases from J, with 11 bases between. The CDR3 consists of 14 residues.

This clonotype has ten or more counts. The chain joins TRBV7-9 to TRBJ2-7, with a possible D match to TRBD1 (5 bases). There are 13 residues in the CDR3. In germline, CDR1 is SEHNR, CDR2 FQNEAQ (reference sequence). V was shortened by 7 bases and J by 5 bases, with 15 bases between the two germline ends. CDR3 nucleotide sequence: TGTGCCAGCAACGGAAACAGGCGGAACGAGCAGTACTTC. Residues: CASNGNRRNEQYF.

The chain carries TRBV7-9 and TRBJ1-2, with D unclear. Trimming removed 3 bases from V and 4 bases from J, with 6 bases in between. The germline V gene encodes CDR1 SEHNR and CDR2 FQNEAQ (reference sequence). CDR3 length equals 12 residues. This CDR3 is CASSFTSYGYTF. Written as DNA, the CDR3 is TGTGCCAGCAGCTTTACGAGCTATGGCTACACCTTC.

V is TRBV7-8 and J is TRBJ2-5; 7 bases fit TRBD1. The J segment lost 4 bases and the V segment lost 7 bases, leaving 9 bases of the junction unmatched. CDR3 size: 14 residues. CDR1 and CDR2 (germline): SGHVS, FQNEAQ. CDR3 sequence reads: CASNRRGQLETQYF. The CDR3 nucleotides read TGTGCCAGCAACCGCAGGGGACAGCTAGAGACCCAGTACTTC.

This clonotype has ten or more counts. The chain is built from TRBV15 and TRBJ2-7; TRBD1 matches at 9 bases. Germline V CDR1 and CDR2: LNHNV, YYDKDF (reference sequence). The CDR3 length is 15 residues. Losses at the gene ends were 0 bases for V and 4 bases for J; bases not matched to a gene: 4. CDR3 nucleotide sequence: TGTGCCACCAGCAGAGAGGGGACAGGGATTTACGAGCAGTACTTC. Protein sequence: CATSREGTGIYEQYF.

On this clonotype: The CDR3 does not end in the conserved phenylalanine or tryptophan, so this is likely a read error. The chain uses TRBV2 and TRBJ1-6; a possible D gene is TRBD1 (5 bases). V was cut by 3 bases and J by 6 bases, with 12 bases left in between. Germline CDR1 and CDR2: SNHLY and FYNNEI. The CDR3 runs to 15 residues. The CDR3 loop is CASSDGAQGNSPLHY. In DNA form, the CDR3 reads TGTGCCAGCAGTGACGGTGCGCAGGGTAATTCACCCCTCCACTAT.

The V and J genes are TRBV20-1 and TRBJ2-3, with D possibly being TRBD2 (7 bases). This CDR3 has 13 amino acids. V dropped 5 bases and J dropped 2 bases, with 11 bases sitting between them. Germline CDR1 and CDR2: DFQATT and SNEGSKA (reference sequence). The CDR3 sequence: CSAHGGPTDTQYF. CDR3 DNA: TGCAGTGCTCACGGGGGGCCCACAGATACGCAGTATTTT.

This clonotype has a count of ten or more. V gene TRBV20-1 combines with J gene TRBJ2-7; 16 positions match TRBD2. CDR3 size: 18 residues. The germline V gene has CDR1 DFQATT and CDR2 SNEGSKA (reference sequence). V dropped 2 bases and J dropped 0; count of bases not matched to a gene: 7. The CDR3 nucleotides are TGCAGTGCTAGAATCCCGGGACTAGCGGGGGGGAACTCCTACGAGCAGTACTTC. Translating it yields CSARIPGLAGGNSYEQYF.

In its sample, this clonotype was seen once. This chain connects TRBV20-1 to TRBJ2-5, with D perhaps matching TRBD2 (6 bases). V was cut by 3 bases and J by 0 bases, with 8 bases left in between. Germline loops: CDR1 DFQATT, CDR2 SNEGSKA (reference sequence). This CDR3 is 13 amino acids long. CDR3 protein: CSASREYQETQYF. CDR3 in DNA: TGCAGTGCTAGCCGGGAGTACCAAGAGACCCAGTACTTC.

The chain uses TRBV2 and TRBJ1-1; 9 bases fit TRBD1. From germline, CDR1 is SNHLY and CDR2 FYNNEI. The junction had 4 bases not matched to a gene; V was cut back by 1 base and J by 7 bases. The CDR3 has 14 amino acids. CDR3 protein: CASSEEQGAVEAFF. As DNA, the CDR3 is TGTGCCAGCAGTGAAGAACAGGGGGCGGTTGAAGCTTTCTTT.

Remarks on this clonotype: The junction does not match germline at one end; this may be a read error. The chain couples TRBV5-8 to TRBJ1-2; D perhaps matches TRBD1 (5 bases). CDR1 is SGHTS and CDR2 is YDEGEE in the germline V gene. This CDR3 has 15 residues. Here the CDR3 reads CVSSPGLLGSYGYTF. In nucleotides, the CDR3 is TGTGTCAGCAGCCCGGGACTCCTTGGGAGCTATGGCTACACCTTC.

The chain recombines TRBV12-3 or TRBV12-4 with TRBJ1-2; D remains unclear. The CDR3 is made up of 13 amino acids. With 1 base removed from V and 8 bases from J, the gap between germline ends came to 11 bases. CDR3 in amino acids: CASSLGVAGGYTF. The CDR3 DNA follows: TGTGCCAGCAGTTTAGGAGTGGCTGGCGGCTACACCTTC.

The CDR3 DNA reads as TGCGCCAGCAGCCACTCGCTGGACAGGGGGGGGTCTGAAGCTTTCTTT. Translated: CASSHSLDRGGSEAFF. The chain combines TRBV4-3 with TRBJ1-1; TRBD1 agrees at 10 bases. This CDR3 has 16 residues. The V gene end was trimmed by 3 bases and the J gene end by 6 bases; junction bases not matched to a gene: 10. Germline-derived CDR1 and CDR2 are LGHNA and YSLEER.

This clonotype showed up just once. V and J are TRBV12-3 or TRBV12-4 and TRBJ1-5; 7 bases are shared with TRBD1. This CDR3 has 16 residues. Unmatched junction bases numbered 8, after V lost 6 bases and J lost 0 bases. In nucleotides, the CDR3 is TGTGCCAGCAGCTTCCAAGGGACAGCTAGCAATCAGCCCCAGCATTTT. Amino acid sequence: CASSFQGTASNQPQHF.

This clonotype was observed many times. This chain connects TRBV9 to TRBJ2-1; weak D call: TRBD2 (6 bases). The CDR3 runs to 14 residues. Germline assignment: CDR1 SGDLS and CDR2 YYNGEE. Trimming removed 2 bases from V and 5 bases from J, with 11 bases in between. CDR3 nucleotide sequence: TGTGCCAGCAGCGTCGAGGGACTGGACAATGAGCAGTTCTTC. As protein: CASSVEGLDNEQFF.

The chain combines TRBV7-2 with TRBJ2-7; 12 bases map to TRBD1. CDR3 length: 15 amino acids. Germline V gene sequence: CDR1 SGHTA, CDR2 FQGNSA. With V trimmed by 0 bases and J by 5 bases, 2 bases remained unmatched. CDR3 bases: TGTGCCAGCAGCTTAGCGGGACAGGGGGCCCACGAGCAGTACTTC. Translated: CASSLAGQGAHEQYF.

This clonotype came up many times. The chain has TRBV29-1 and TRBJ2-7, with D perhaps assigned TRBD1 or TRBD2 (5 bases each). Per germline, CDR1 SQVTM and CDR2 ANQGSEA. The CDR3 loop spans 13 amino acids. Trimming removed 7 bases from V and 0 bases from J, with 13 bases in between. In DNA form, the CDR3 reads TGCAGCGGTCGGGACCCAAGCTCCTACGAGCAGTACTTC. Amino acids: CSGRDPSSYEQYF.